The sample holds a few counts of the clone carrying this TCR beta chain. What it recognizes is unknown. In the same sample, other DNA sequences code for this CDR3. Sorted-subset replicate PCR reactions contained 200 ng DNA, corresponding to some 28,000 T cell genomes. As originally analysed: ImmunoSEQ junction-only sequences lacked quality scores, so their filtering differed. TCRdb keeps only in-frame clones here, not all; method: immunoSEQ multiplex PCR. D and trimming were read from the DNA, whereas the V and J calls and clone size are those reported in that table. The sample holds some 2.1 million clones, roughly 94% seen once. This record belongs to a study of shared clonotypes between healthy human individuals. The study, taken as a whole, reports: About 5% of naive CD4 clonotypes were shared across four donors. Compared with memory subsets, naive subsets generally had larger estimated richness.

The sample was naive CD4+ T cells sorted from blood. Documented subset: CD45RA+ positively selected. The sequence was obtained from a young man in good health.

CDR3 residues: CAWSKETQYF. DNA of the CDR3: TGTGCCTGGAGTAAAGAGACCCAGTACTTC. The chain carries TRBV30 and TRBJ2-5; D uncertain. CDR1 and CDR2 from the germline V gene are GTSNPN and SVGIG (reference sequence). The CDR3 totals 10 residues. V gave up 2 bases and J gave up 3 bases, with 1 base separating them. The complete variable domain, with remaining parts taken from reference TRBV30 and TRBJ2-5, reads SQTIHQWPATLVQPVGSPLSLECTVEGTSNPNLYWYRQAAGRGLQLLFYSVGIGQISSEVPQNLSASRPQDRQFILSSKKLLLSDSGFYLCAWSKETQYFGPGTRLLVL.